Presented here are 5 T cell receptor beta chains from one specimen sequenced in a study of shared clonotypes between healthy human individuals (TCRdb year 2020). The library was obtained by the immunoSEQ multiplex PCR assay. This is the immuneACCESS table as TCRdb keeps it, with only in-frame sequences that have V and J called. A part of the clones is gone; compared with another copy, unresolved V genes explain less than half, and the rest is unexplained. In this sample the table shows 850,000 to 1,200,000 clones, 65% to 75% of which occur a single time. Together, the top ten hold over 1.3% of the sample. Material: memory CD4+ T cells sorted from blood. The sample's cell subset or site label, in plain terms: CD45RA-negative fraction. These receptors originate from a man younger than 30 in good health.

Comments on this clone: This CDR3 is also generated by other DNA sequences in the sample. This chain uses TRBV5-1 with TRBJ2-7; a possible D gene is TRBD1 (5 bases). This CDR3 is built from 12 residues. Germline V gene data show CDR1 as SGHRS and CDR2 as YFSETQ. The V and J ends lost 4 bases and 3 bases respectively, with 8 bases between them. The CDR3 loop reads CASSVDSYEQYF. The CDR3 region has the DNA TGCGCCAGCAGCGTAGACAGCTACGAGCAGTACTTC.

The chain has TRBV5-1 and TRBJ2-6; no definite D call. There are 14 residues in the CDR3. V was shortened by 2 bases and J by 4 bases, with 7 bases between the two germline ends. The germline V gene encodes CDR1 SGHRS and CDR2 YFSETQ. CDR3 region: CASSLGGGANVLTF. In DNA form, the CDR3 reads TGCGCCAGCAGCTTAGGCGGAGGGGCCAACGTCCTGACTTTC.

This chain links TRBV11-2 with TRBJ2-5; no clear D. The J call may be in error: the DNA end matches TRBJ2-7 better. The CDR3 is 13 amino acids. CDR1 is SGHAT and CDR2 is FQNNGV in the germline V gene. CDR3 DNA sequence: TGTGCCAGCAGCTTTGCCCCAGTCTACGAGCAGTACTTC. Protein: CASSFAPVYEQYF.

This clone was observed a few times. This chain uses TRBV5-1 with TRBJ1-6; D ambiguous. The CDR3 runs to 12 residues. The germline V and J ends were trimmed by 3 bases and 7 bases, with 5 bases remaining between them. Germline lookup yields CDR1 SGHRS and CDR2 YFSETQ. CDR3 nucleotides: TGCGCCAGCAGCTCCATAAATTCACCCCTCCACTTT. This encodes CASSSINSPLHF.

V is TRBV6-1 and J is TRBJ1-2, with TRBD1 matching over 9 bases. CDR3 length: 17 amino acids. The trim removed 2 bases at V and 4 bases at J, leaving 11 bases unmatched. From germline, CDR1 is MNHNS and CDR2 SASEGT. CDR3 in amino acids: CASSEPVMGQGGYGYTF. The DNA of the CDR3 is TGTGCCAGCAGTGAACCGGTTATGGGACAGGGAGGCTATGGCTACACCTTC.